This T cell receptor (beta chain) was recorded in a study of blood T cell repertoires in COVID-19. Study in general: Spain, Italy and the United States supplied samples that represented acute and convalescent COVID-19. T cells, B-cell-depleted T cells, or PBMCs supplied cDNA or gDNA.

The CDR3 is 16 amino acids. V lost 6 bases and J lost 3; bases outside the gene matches: 9. Germline V CDR1 and CDR2: MDHEN, SYDVKM. Source study methods: Scientists estimated how many nucleated cells there were by amplifying reference gene primers. Repertoires were generated with immunoSEQ multiplex PCR, while TCRdb's copy carries only in-frame clones and drops some. That table is the source of V, J and clone size, and D and trimming were worked out from the DNA. Of under 250,000 clones listed, just under 85% are singletons. The origin of this receptor is an older man with acute or convalescent COVID-19. Sample: peripheral blood. The chain recombines TRBV28 with TRBJ1-5; TRBD1 matches 9 bases. CDR3 in amino acids: CASRRDREGSNQPQHF. CDR3 nucleotides: TGTGCCAGCAGACGGGACAGGGAGGGGTCCAATCAGCCCCAGCATTTT.